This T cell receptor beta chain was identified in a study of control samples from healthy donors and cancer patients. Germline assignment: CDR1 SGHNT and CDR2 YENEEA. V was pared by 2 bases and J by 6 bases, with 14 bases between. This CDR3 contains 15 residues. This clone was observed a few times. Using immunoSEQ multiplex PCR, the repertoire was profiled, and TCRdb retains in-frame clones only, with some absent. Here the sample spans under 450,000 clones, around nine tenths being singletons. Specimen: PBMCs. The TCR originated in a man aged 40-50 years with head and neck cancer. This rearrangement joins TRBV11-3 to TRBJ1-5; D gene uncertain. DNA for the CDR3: TGTGCCAGCAGCTTACACAGACCCTTAGGTCAGCCCCAGCATTTT. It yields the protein CASSLHRPLGQPQHF.